This TCR beta chain was obtained from a study of beta chain features in type 1 diabetes. Study-wide results and caveats: PCR could preferentially amplify shorter templates, alike in patients and controls. Lower insertion and higher deletion counts appeared at VDJ junctions in type 1 diabetes patients. Whether HLA type influences TCRB rearrangement remained unresolved here. Moderate yet significant TCRB CDR3 shortening was seen in Type 1 diabetes patients in all four CD4+ subsets.

The V gene lost 4 bases and the J gene lost 4 bases, with 17 bases spanning the gap. The CDR3 totals 15 residues. Germline V lookup: CDR1 SQVTM, CDR2 ANQGSEA. Expressed TCRB transcripts got sequenced, as all isolated RNA was reverse transcribed. TCRdb keeps only in-frame clones here, not all; method: immunoSEQ multiplex PCR. The table includes under 130,000 clones, 25% to 30% detected once. Comments on this clone: Its antigen remains unidentified.

The sequence was obtained from a woman under 30 with type 1 diabetes. The sequenced sample was central memory CD4+ T cells from blood. The gene calls are TRBV29-1 and TRBJ1-5; possibly TRBD1 for D (6 bases). The CDR3 coding sequence is TGCAGCGTTGGGGCAGGGGTAGGGGGAAATCAGCCCCAGCATTTT. Its protein is CSVGAGVGGNQPQHF.